This T cell receptor (beta chain) was retrieved from a study of blood T cell repertoires in COVID-19. This table comes from immunoSEQ multiplex PCR, and its TCRdb copy is limited to in-frame clones, with some not included. The sample records approximately 290,000 clones, 80% to 85% being singletons. V trimming: 5 bases; J trimming: 4 bases; junction bases outside the gene matches: 8. The CDR3 spans 15 residues. Looked up from germline, CDR1 is SEHNR and CDR2 is FQNEAQ (reference sequence). This chain joins TRBV7-9 and TRBJ2-1, with 7 bases fitting TRBD1. The TCR was taken from a person between 65 and 79 years old with COVID-19, enrolled during active disease. Sequencing was done on a sample of peripheral blood. In nucleotides, the CDR3 is TGTGCCAGCAGCCTTAGACAGGGCCTTTACAATGAGCAGTTCTTC. This encodes CASSLRQGLYNEQFF.